This TCR beta chain appears in the sequencing data of a study of T cells in Graves' hyperthyroidism and ophthalmopathy. PBMCs came from around 9.7 ml fresh peripheral blood. There are 15 residues in the CDR3. The V segment lost 5 bases and the J segment 7 bases; nucleotides outside the gene matches: 7. Amplification yielded TCR beta CDR3 regions, with RNA transcripts as the source. During a first-round RT-PCR of the TCR CDR3, the HTBI primer set was used. Each CDR3 protein gets one entry after TCRdb re-called the multiplex PCR reads with MiXCR. Of hundreds of thousands of distinct CDR3 sequences in the sample, around 13% were seen once.

The rearrangement uses TRBV12-3 or TRBV12-4 and TRBJ2-1, with TRBD2 identical over 11 bases. Sequenced sample: blood. This clonotype originated in a woman younger than 30 with Graves' hyperthyroidism. The CDR3 region is CASSPSGGPFNEQFF. CDR3 DNA: TGTGCCAGCAGTCCTAGCGGGGGGCCCTTTAATGAGCAGTTCTTC.